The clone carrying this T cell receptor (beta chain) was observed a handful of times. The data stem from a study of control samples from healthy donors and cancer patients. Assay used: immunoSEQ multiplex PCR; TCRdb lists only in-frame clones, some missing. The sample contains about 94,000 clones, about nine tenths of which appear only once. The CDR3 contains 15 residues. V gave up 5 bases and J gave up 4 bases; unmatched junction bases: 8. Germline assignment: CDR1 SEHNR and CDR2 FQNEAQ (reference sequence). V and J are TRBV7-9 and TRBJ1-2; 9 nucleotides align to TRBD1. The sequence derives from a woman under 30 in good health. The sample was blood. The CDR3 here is CASSPWDRASYGYTF. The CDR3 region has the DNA TGTGCCAGCAGCCCTTGGGACAGGGCGAGCTATGGCTACACCTTC.